This is a list of T cell receptor beta chains from one sample in a study of T cell changes during pregnancy in multiple sclerosis. Repertoires were generated with immunoSEQ multiplex PCR, while TCRdb's copy carries only in-frame clones and drops some. Of fewer than 55,000 clones listed, around 90% are singletons. Here the sequenced sample was CD4+ T cells from peripheral blood mononuclear cells, taken in the third trimester of pregnancy. Receptors originate from a female donor with multiple sclerosis, enrolled in a pregnancy study. Each CDR3 is given with its conserved first and last residue. The order of the fields is CDR3 protein, CDR3 DNA, CDR3 length, J gene, V gene, D gene, clone size. The D gene is left open where the match is weak. Only part of the rows carry a size: once, few, many, or a class if the clone is expanded.

CDR3aa: CASSGDSDEQFF; CDR3nt: TGTGCCAGCAGCGGAGACAGCGATGAGCAGTTCTTC; len: 12; j_gene: TRBJ2-1; v_gene: TRBV2; d_gene: -; abundance: -
CDR3aa: CASSYSPRNSPLHF; CDR3nt: TGTGCCAGCAGTTACTCACCGAGGAATTCACCCCTCCACTTT; len: 14; j_gene: TRBJ1-6; v_gene: TRBV6-5; d_gene: -; abundance: -
CDR3aa: CASSVGAETQYF; CDR3nt: TGTGCCAGCAGCGTAGGTGCGGAGACCCAGTACTTC; len: 12; j_gene: TRBJ2-5; v_gene: TRBV9; d_gene: -; abundance: -
CDR3aa: CASSLQGKNTEAFF; CDR3nt: TGTGCCAGCAGCTTACAGGGAAAGAACACTGAAGCTTTCTTT; len: 14; j_gene: TRBJ1-1; v_gene: TRBV11-3; d_gene: -; abundance: -
CDR3aa: CGTSGGAFNTGELFF; CDR3nt: TGTGGGACCTCGGGGGGGGCGTTTAACACCGGGGAGCTGTTTTTT; len: 15; j_gene: TRBJ2-2; v_gene: TRBV5-4; d_gene: TRBD2; abundance: -
CDR3aa: CSCSRQGASTGELFF; CDR3nt: TGCAGCTGTAGTCGGCAGGGGGCGAGCACCGGGGAGCTGTTTTTT; len: 15; j_gene: TRBJ2-2; v_gene: TRBV29-1; d_gene: TRBD1; abundance: -
CDR3aa: CATPGPPSSGYGYTF; CDR3nt: TGTGCCACCCCCGGTCCACCCTCTTCGGGGTATGGCTACACCTTC; len: 15; j_gene: TRBJ1-2; v_gene: TRBV6-1; d_gene: -; abundance: -
CDR3aa: CASSPLGLQPQHF; CDR3nt: TGTGCCAGCAGTCCTCTAGGTTTGCAGCCCCAGCATTTT; len: 13; j_gene: TRBJ1-5; v_gene: TRBV6-5; d_gene: -; abundance: -
CDR3aa: CASASTGGTNYGYTF; CDR3nt: TGTGCCAGCGCCTCTACAGGGGGGACTAACTATGGCTACACCTTC; len: 15; j_gene: TRBJ1-2; v_gene: TRBV5-6; d_gene: TRBD1; abundance: -
CDR3aa: CASSVDRGNYGYTF; CDR3nt: TGTGCCAGTAGTGTTGACAGGGGCAACTATGGCTACACCTTC; len: 14; j_gene: TRBJ1-2; v_gene: TRBV19; d_gene: TRBD1; abundance: -
CDR3aa: CASSEARGYQPQHF; CDR3nt: TGTGCCAGCAGTGAAGCGCGGGGTTATCAGCCCCAGCATTTT; len: 14; j_gene: TRBJ1-5; v_gene: TRBV6-1; d_gene: -; abundance: -
CDR3aa: CSVVASPGPRSGNTIYF; CDR3nt: TGCAGCGTTGTGGCCAGCCCAGGGCCCCGATCTGGAAACACCATATATTTT; len: 17; j_gene: TRBJ1-3; v_gene: TRBV29-1; d_gene: -; abundance: -
CDR3aa: CASSRRLGSSYEQYF; CDR3nt: TGCGCCAGCAGCCGAAGACTAGGCAGCTCCTACGAGCAGTACTTC; len: 15; j_gene: TRBJ2-7; v_gene: TRBV5-1; d_gene: -; abundance: -
CDR3aa: CASSLVTGEGTEAFF; CDR3nt: TGTGCCAGCAGCTTAGTAACGGGTGAGGGCACTGAAGCTTTCTTT; len: 15; j_gene: TRBJ1-1; v_gene: TRBV13; d_gene: -; abundance: -
CDR3aa: CASRAGTINTEAFF; CDR3nt: TGTGCCAGCAGAGCCGGGACAATAAACACTGAAGCTTTCTTT; len: 14; j_gene: TRBJ1-1; v_gene: TRBV7-9; d_gene: -; abundance: -
CDR3aa: CASSDGTSGGYEQYF; CDR3nt: TGCGCCAGCAGCGATGGGACTAGCGGGGGCTACGAGCAGTACTTC; len: 15; j_gene: TRBJ2-7; v_gene: TRBV5-1; d_gene: TRBD2; abundance: -
CDR3aa: CASSIRQGNDYEQYF; CDR3nt: TGTGCCAGCAGCATAAGACAGGGGAATGACTACGAGCAGTACTTC; len: 15; j_gene: TRBJ2-7; v_gene: TRBV7-2; d_gene: TRBD1; abundance: -
CDR3aa: CASTKTGGEAYGYTF; CDR3nt: TGTGCCAGCACCAAAACAGGGGGAGAGGCCTATGGCTACACCTTC; len: 15; j_gene: TRBJ1-2; v_gene: TRBV6-5; d_gene: TRBD1; abundance: medium-sized
CDR3aa: CASSVGGTADTQYF; CDR3nt: TGTGCCAGCAGTGTGGGGGGGACCGCCGATACGCAGTATTTT; len: 14; j_gene: TRBJ2-3; v_gene: TRBV2; d_gene: TRBD2; abundance: -
CDR3aa: CASSRTGSSTGELFF; CDR3nt: TGCGCCAGCAGCCGGACAGGGAGTAGCACCGGGGAGCTGTTTTTT; len: 15; j_gene: TRBJ2-2; v_gene: TRBV4-1; d_gene: TRBD1; abundance: -
CDR3aa: CASSALAGGWNEQFF; CDR3nt: TGTGCCAGCAGCGCCCTAGCGGGGGGGTGGAATGAGCAGTTCTTC; len: 15; j_gene: TRBJ2-1; v_gene: TRBV9; d_gene: TRBD2; abundance: -
CDR3aa: CASSEWGGSEQYF; CDR3nt: TGTGCCAGCAGTGAATGGGGGGGGTCCGAGCAGTACTTC; len: 13; j_gene: TRBJ2-7; v_gene: TRBV25-1; d_gene: TRBD2; abundance: -
CDR3aa: CASSFFRDSNYGYTF; CDR3nt: TGTGCCAGCAGCTTTTTTCGGGATTCTAACTATGGCTACACCTTC; len: 15; j_gene: TRBJ1-2; v_gene: TRBV5-4; d_gene: -; abundance: -
CDR3aa: CAISESGGLANNEQFF; CDR3nt: TGTGCCATCAGTGAGTCGGGGGGACTAGCGAACAATGAGCAGTTCTTC; len: 16; j_gene: TRBJ2-1; v_gene: TRBV10-3; d_gene: TRBD2; abundance: once
CDR3aa: CASSVGPYRLFF; CDR3nt: TGTGCCAGCAGCGTTGGCCCGTACAGACTGTTTTTT; len: 12; j_gene: TRBJ1-4; v_gene: TRBV25-1; d_gene: -; abundance: -
CDR3aa: CASSLGNTIYF; CDR3nt: TGTGCCAGCAGCCTCGGAAACACCATATATTTT; len: 11; j_gene: TRBJ1-3; v_gene: TRBV13; d_gene: -; abundance: once
CDR3aa: CASSVRLAGNTGELFF; CDR3nt: TGTGCCAGCAGCGTAAGACTAGCGGGGAACACCGGGGAGCTGTTTTTT; len: 16; j_gene: TRBJ2-2; v_gene: TRBV9; d_gene: TRBD2; abundance: -
CDR3aa: CASSGLIGGQPQHF; CDR3nt: TGTGCCAGCAGCGGTCTTATCGGAGGACAGCCCCAGCATTTT; len: 14; j_gene: TRBJ1-5; v_gene: TRBV6-1; d_gene: -; abundance: -
CDR3aa: CASSIKGLAPTSPLHF; CDR3nt: TGTGCCAGTAGTATAAAGGGGTTGGCACCTACTTCACCCCTCCACTTT; len: 16; j_gene: TRBJ1-6; v_gene: TRBV19; d_gene: -; abundance: -
CDR3aa: CASSSRLADTQYF; CDR3nt: TGTGCCAGCAGCTCCAGACTAGCGGATACGCAGTATTTT; len: 13; j_gene: TRBJ2-3; v_gene: TRBV9; d_gene: TRBD2; abundance: once
CDR3aa: CASSSSGGFSEQYF; CDR3nt: TGTGCCAGCAGCAGTAGCGGGGGGTTCTCCGAGCAGTACTTC; len: 14; j_gene: TRBJ2-7; v_gene: TRBV6-5; d_gene: TRBD2; abundance: -
CDR3aa: CASSRDRVRTEAFF; CDR3nt: TGTGCCAGCAGCCGGGACAGGGTTCGCACTGAAGCTTTCTTT; len: 14; j_gene: TRBJ1-1; v_gene: TRBV5-6; d_gene: TRBD1; abundance: -
CDR3aa: CASSFSTLMNTEAFF; CDR3nt: TGTGCCAGCAGTTTCTCGACACTCATGAACACTGAAGCTTTCTTT; len: 15; j_gene: TRBJ1-1; v_gene: TRBV27; d_gene: -; abundance: -
CDR3aa: CASSLGVYGYTF; CDR3nt: TGTGCCAGCAGCTTGGGAGTCTATGGCTACACCTTC; len: 12; j_gene: TRBJ1-2; v_gene: TRBV5-8; d_gene: -; abundance: once
CDR3aa: CASSSTGGPYEQYF; CDR3nt: TGTGCCAGCAGCTCGACAGGGGGTCCGTACGAGCAGTACTTC; len: 14; j_gene: TRBJ2-7; v_gene: TRBV11-2; d_gene: TRBD1; abundance: -
CDR3aa: CATSRGRDRGMSTEAFF; CDR3nt: TGTGCCACCAGCAGAGGCCGGGACAGGGGGATGAGCACTGAAGCTTTCTTT; len: 17; j_gene: TRBJ1-1; v_gene: TRBV15; d_gene: TRBD1; abundance: -
CDR3aa: CATAGLRDTGELFF; CDR3nt: TGTGCCACCGCGGGACTCAGGGACACCGGGGAGCTGTTTTTT; len: 14; j_gene: TRBJ2-2; v_gene: TRBV11-2; d_gene: -; abundance: -
CDR3aa: CATSREGATDTQYF; CDR3nt: TGTGCCACCTCCCGGGAGGGGGCCACAGATACGCAGTATTTT; len: 14; j_gene: TRBJ2-3; v_gene: TRBV5-6; d_gene: -; abundance: -
CDR3aa: CASSYGAGGHGYTF; CDR3nt: TGTGCCAGCAGTTACGGGGCAGGGGGCCACGGCTACACCTTC; len: 14; j_gene: TRBJ1-2; v_gene: TRBV6-5; d_gene: TRBD1; abundance: -
CDR3aa: CASRYTGLSEAFF; CDR3nt: TGTGCCAGCAGATACACAGGTCTTTCTGAAGCTTTCTTT; len: 13; j_gene: TRBJ1-1; v_gene: TRBV6-5; d_gene: -; abundance: few
CDR3aa: CASSLDRVNQPQHF; CDR3nt: TGTGCCAGCAGTCTCGACAGGGTGAATCAGCCCCAGCATTTT; len: 14; j_gene: TRBJ1-5; v_gene: TRBV5-5; d_gene: TRBD1; abundance: -
CDR3aa: CASSPDSGRAFF; CDR3nt: TGTGCCAGCTCACCAGACTCCGGAAGGGCTTTCTTT; len: 12; j_gene: TRBJ1-1; v_gene: TRBV18; d_gene: -; abundance: -
CDR3aa: CASSPGQGNGYTF; CDR3nt: TGTGCCAGCTCACCGGGTCAGGGGAACGGCTACACCTTC; len: 13; j_gene: TRBJ1-2; v_gene: TRBV18; d_gene: -; abundance: once
CDR3aa: CASSLGQGALRGYTF; CDR3nt: TGTGCCAGCAGCTTGGGACAGGGGGCTTTACGTGGCTACACCTTC; len: 15; j_gene: TRBJ1-2; v_gene: TRBV5-4; d_gene: TRBD1; abundance: -
CDR3aa: CASSIGGGANYGYTF; CDR3nt: TGTGCCAGTAGTATAGGTGGGGGCGCTAACTATGGCTACACCTTC; len: 15; j_gene: TRBJ1-2; v_gene: TRBV19; d_gene: -; abundance: -
CDR3aa: CASSLGAGGETDTQYF; CDR3nt: TGTGCCAGCAGCTTGGGGGCGGGGGGAGAGACAGATACGCAGTATTTT; len: 16; j_gene: TRBJ2-3; v_gene: TRBV7-6; d_gene: TRBD2; abundance: -
CDR3aa: CASSPSTGTGNTIYF; CDR3nt: TGTGCCAGCAGCCCATCGACAGGGACGGGAAACACCATATATTTT; len: 15; j_gene: TRBJ1-3; v_gene: TRBV5-4; d_gene: TRBD1; abundance: once
CDR3aa: CASRTGTSEAYEQYF; CDR3nt: TGTGCCAGCAGAACCGGGACTAGCGAAGCCTACGAGCAGTACTTC; len: 15; j_gene: TRBJ2-7; v_gene: TRBV6-5; d_gene: TRBD2; abundance: -
CDR3aa: CASSLGGGTQYF; CDR3nt: TGTGCCAGCAGTTTAGGCGGGGGGACCCAGTACTTC; len: 12; j_gene: TRBJ2-5; v_gene: TRBV27; d_gene: TRBD2; abundance: -
CDR3aa: CASSHRGSSGNTIYF; CDR3nt: TGTGCCAGCAGCCACAGGGGCAGCTCTGGAAACACCATATATTTT; len: 15; j_gene: TRBJ1-3; v_gene: TRBV9; d_gene: TRBD1; abundance: -
CDR3aa: CSVTGGPGLTNEKLFF; CDR3nt: TGCAGCGTTACGGGGGGGCCGGGGCTGACTAATGAAAAACTGTTTTTT; len: 16; j_gene: TRBJ1-4; v_gene: TRBV29-1; d_gene: -; abundance: -
CDR3aa: CASSLQGKTGANVLTF; CDR3nt: TGTGCCAGCAGTTTACAGGGCAAAACTGGGGCCAACGTCCTGACTTTC; len: 16; j_gene: TRBJ2-6; v_gene: TRBV27; d_gene: -; abundance: -
CDR3aa: CASREQGQTQETQYF; CDR3nt: TGCGCCAGCAGAGAACAGGGACAGACCCAAGAGACCCAGTACTTC; len: 15; j_gene: TRBJ2-5; v_gene: TRBV5-1; d_gene: TRBD1; abundance: -
CDR3aa: CATSRPDGVGTDTQYF; CDR3nt: TGTGCCACCAGCCGACCGGACGGGGTCGGCACAGATACGCAGTATTTT; len: 16; j_gene: TRBJ2-3; v_gene: TRBV15; d_gene: -; abundance: -